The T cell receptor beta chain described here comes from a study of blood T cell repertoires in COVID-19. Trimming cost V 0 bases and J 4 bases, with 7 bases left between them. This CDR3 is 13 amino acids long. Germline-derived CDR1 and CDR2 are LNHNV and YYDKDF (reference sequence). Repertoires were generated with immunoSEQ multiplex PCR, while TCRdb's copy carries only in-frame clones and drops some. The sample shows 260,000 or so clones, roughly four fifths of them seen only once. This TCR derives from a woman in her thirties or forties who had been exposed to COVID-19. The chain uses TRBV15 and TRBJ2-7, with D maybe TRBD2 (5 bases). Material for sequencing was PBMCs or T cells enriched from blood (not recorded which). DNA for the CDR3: TGTGCCACCAGCAGAGATCGGGGATACGAGCAGTACTTC. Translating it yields CATSRDRGYEQYF.